The entry below gives a single T cell receptor (beta chain) sequence along with its context. Its specificity is not known. The sample originates from a study of T cells in Graves' hyperthyroidism and ophthalmopathy. Germline V gives CDR1 SEHNR, CDR2 FQNEAQ (reference sequence). The CDR3 consists of 15 residues. Trimming removed 1 base at V and 5 bases at J, with 15 bases between. Study-wide results and limits: Ophthalmopathy stood apart from stable hyperthyroidism in a 13 V-J model.

The CDR3 regions of TCR beta were amplified from RNA transcripts. First-round RT-PCR with HTBI primers amplified the TCR CDR3 region. TCRdb used MiXCR to reprocess the multiplex PCR reads, holding one entry per CDR3 protein. The sample includes a few hundred thousand distinct CDR3 sequences, 15% to 19% of them seen just once. The gene calls are TRBV7-9 and TRBJ2-7; no firm D call. The source material was blood. The receptor's source is a woman aged 25 to 39 with Graves' hyperthyroidism. CDR3 coding DNA: TGTGCCAGCAGCTTAGTTTTAGCAGGTAGCAACGAGCAGTACTTC. As protein: CASSLVLAGSNEQYF.